The next 9 T cell receptor beta chains were all read from a single sample in a study of blood T cell repertoires in COVID-19. Data came from immunoSEQ multiplex PCR; TCRdb stores just in-frame clones and leaves some out. The sample contains tens of thousands of clones, around 90% of which appear only once. Sequencing input: peripheral blood. These receptors originate from a human donor in a cohort sampled during active COVID-19.

This chain links TRBV27 with TRBJ2-1, with 8 bases lining up with TRBD2. The V and J ends lost 3 bases and 8 bases, in that order; junction bases with no gene match: 9. Germline V gene data show CDR1 as MNHEY and CDR2 as SMNVEV (reference sequence). This CDR3 has 15 residues. Here the CDR3 DNA reads TGTGCCAGCAGTTTTGCCAGCGGGAGTACCTATGAGCAGTTCTTC. Translating it yields CASSFASGSTYEQFF.

The V gene is TRBV30, the J gene TRBJ2-5, with a tentative D call TRBD2 (5 bases). CDR3 length equals 13 residues. Germline V gene lookup returns CDR1 GTSNPN and CDR2 SVGIG (reference sequence). The V and J ends lost 7 bases and 7 bases respectively, with 19 bases between them. The CDR3 sequence is CAFSRGAVGTQYF. In DNA form, the CDR3 reads TGTGCCTTCTCCAGAGGAGCGGTGGGGACCCAGTACTTC.

The chain couples TRBV5-1 to TRBJ2-3; tentative D call: TRBD2 (7 bases). Germline assignment: CDR1 SGHRS and CDR2 YFSETQ. The CDR3 covers 13 residues. V gave up 7 bases and J gave up 5 bases, with 14 bases separating them. The CDR3 spells CASRGGPGDTQYF. DNA for the CDR3: TGCGCCAGCCGCGGGGGCCCCGGAGATACGCAGTATTTT.

The genes are TRBV6-5 and TRBJ2-7, with no clear D. The V and J ends lost 4 bases and 6 bases respectively, with 13 bases between them. The CDR3 loop spans 13 amino acids. CDR1 MNHEY and CDR2 SVGAGI come from the germline V gene. The CDR3 spells CASSFGMGLEQYF. CDR3 nucleotide sequence: TGTGCCAGCAGTTTCGGAATGGGCCTCGAGCAGTACTTC.

The chain has TRBV28 and TRBJ1-2; D is unclear. The CDR3 is 14 amino acids. The V end lost 3 bases, the J end lost 5 bases, and 13 bases lay between the germline ends. Germline lookup yields CDR1 MDHEN and CDR2 SYDVKM. The CDR3 DNA reads as TGTGCCAGCAGTTTGTTCGGAGCTTCGTATGGCTACACCTTC. Translating it yields CASSLFGASYGYTF.

CDR3 coding DNA: TGTGCCAGCAGGGTTAGCGGGGGGGTCAGCTCCTACAATGAGCAGTTCTTC. Translated, it gives CASRVSGGVSSYNEQFF. The chain employs TRBV2 and TRBJ2-1; 11 bases align to TRBD2. Germline V gene data show CDR1 as SNHLY and CDR2 as FYNNEI. V lost 6 bases, J lost 0 bases, and 7 bases stayed unmatched. This CDR3 comprises 17 residues. Complete variable domain (other parts from reference TRBV2 and TRBJ2-1): EPEVTQTPSHQVTQMGQEVILRCVPISNHLYFYWYRQILGQKVEFLVSFYNNEISEKSEIFDDQFSVERPDGSNFTLKIRSTKLEDSAMYFCASRVSGGVSSYNEQFFGPGTRLTVL.

CDR3 in DNA: TGTGCCAGCAGCCCCCTGGAGGGGCGCGGGACAGATACGCAGTATTTT. It encodes CASSPLEGRGTDTQYF. The chain carries TRBV7-8 and TRBJ2-3; tentative D call: TRBD2 (6 bases). CDR1 and CDR2 from the germline V gene are SGHVS and FQNEAQ. V lost 5 bases and J 3 bases, leaving 18 bases between the germline ends. The CDR3 contains 16 residues.

This clone was seen only once. V and J are TRBV14 and TRBJ2-5, with 10 bases fitting TRBD1. J gave up 5 bases and V 2 bases, and 8 bases lay outside the gene matches. The CDR3 runs 16 residues. The germline V gene has CDR1 SGHDN and CDR2 FVKESK. The CDR3 DNA sequence: TGTGCCAGCAGCCAACTCAGGGACAGGGGATTTGAGACCCAGTACTTC. Residues: CASSQLRDRGFETQYF.

The genes are TRBV11-2 and TRBJ1-1; TRBD1 matches at 7 bases. This CDR3 has 16 residues. Germline loops: CDR1 SGHAT, CDR2 FQNNGV. The V segment lost 7 bases and the J segment 1 base; nucleotides outside the gene matches: 12. The CDR3 nucleotides are TGTGCCAGCACGGACCCTCGGACAGGCCAGAACACTGAAGCTTTCTTT. Its translation: CASTDPRTGQNTEAFF.